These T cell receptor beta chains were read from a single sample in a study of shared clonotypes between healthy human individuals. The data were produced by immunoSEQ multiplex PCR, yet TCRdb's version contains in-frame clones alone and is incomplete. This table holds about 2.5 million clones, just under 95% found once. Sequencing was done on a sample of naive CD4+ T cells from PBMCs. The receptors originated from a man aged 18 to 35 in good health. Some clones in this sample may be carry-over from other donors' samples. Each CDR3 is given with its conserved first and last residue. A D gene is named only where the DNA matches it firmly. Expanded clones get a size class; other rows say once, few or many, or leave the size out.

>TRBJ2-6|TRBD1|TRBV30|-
CAWRVQPGQGNSGANVLTF
TGTGCCTGGAGGGTACAACCGGGACAGGGCAACTCTGGGGCCAACGTCCTGACTTTC
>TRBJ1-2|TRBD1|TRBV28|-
CASKTGGTDYGYTF
TGTGCCAGCAAAACAGGGGGGACTGACTATGGCTACACCTTC
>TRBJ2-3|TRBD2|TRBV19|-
CASSAGLAGGTDTQYF
TGTGCCAGTAGTGCCGGACTAGCGGGAGGCACAGATACGCAGTATTTT
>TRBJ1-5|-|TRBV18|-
CASSPSRDQPQHF
TGTGCCAGCTCACCATCCAGGGATCAGCCCCAGCATTTT
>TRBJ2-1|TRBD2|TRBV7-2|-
CASTRLAGYNEQFF
TGTGCCAGCACCAGACTAGCGGGATACAATGAGCAGTTCTTC
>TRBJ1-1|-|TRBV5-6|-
CASSSLPTVMNTEAFF
TGTGCCAGCAGCTCATTACCGACAGTTATGAACACTGAAGCTTTCTTT
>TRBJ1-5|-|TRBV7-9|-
CASSSGSNQPQHF
TGTGCCAGCAGTTCAGGGAGCAATCAGCCCCAGCATTTT
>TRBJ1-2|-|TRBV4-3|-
CASSQGTGGGYGYTF
TGCGCCAGCAGCCAAGGTACAGGAGGTGGCTATGGCTACACCTTC
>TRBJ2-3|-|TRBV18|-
CASSGLVSTDTQYF
TGTGCCAGCTCCGGACTGGTGAGCACAGATACGCAGTATTTT
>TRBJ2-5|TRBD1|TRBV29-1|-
CSVQGTGGTGTQYF
TGCAGCGTACAAGGGACAGGGGGTACTGGGACCCAGTACTTC
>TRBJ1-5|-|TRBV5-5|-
CASSPDGVSQPQHF
TGTGCCAGCAGCCCCGACGGGGTCAGTCAGCCCCAGCATTTT
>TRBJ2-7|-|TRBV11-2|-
CASSLPGHTYEQYF
TGTGCCAGCAGCTTACCGGGACACACCTACGAGCAGTACTTC
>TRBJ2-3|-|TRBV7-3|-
CASSLRASRSDTQYF
TGTGCCAGCAGCTTAAGGGCAAGTCGAAGCGATACGCAGTATTTT
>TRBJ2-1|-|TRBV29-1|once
CSVVRGSTYNEQFF
TGCAGCGTTGTCCGCGGATCAACCTACAATGAGCAGTTCTTC
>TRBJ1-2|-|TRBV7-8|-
CASSLVRTGRSYTF
TGTGCCAGCAGCTTAGTACGGACGGGGAGGAGCTACACCTTC
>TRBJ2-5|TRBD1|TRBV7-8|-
CASSPMTGGQETQYF
TGTGCCAGCAGCCCAATGACAGGGGGCCAAGAGACCCAGTACTTC